The 16 T cell receptor beta chains listed next were all sequenced from one sample in a study of cytomegalovirus exposure and HLA in healthy donors. PCR involved 60 Vbeta and 13 Jbeta primers. TCRdb's table, derived via immunoSEQ multiplex PCR, lists solely in-frame clones and lacks some. The table lists about 130,000 clones, about 78% of them singletons. The sample was PBMCs. The receptor source for this set is a human donor in good health.

The rearrangement links TRBV11-1 to TRBJ2-5, with D maybe TRBD1 (5 bases). Judging by the DNA end, TRBJ2-7 fits better; the J call may be wrong. Germline V CDR1 and CDR2: SGHAT, FQDESV (reference sequence). This CDR3 has 15 amino acids. The chain's CDR3 is CASSPLSGRANEQYF. Written as DNA, the CDR3 is TGTGCCAGCAGCCCCCTGTCCGGCAGGGCCAACGAGCAGTACTTC.

The chain has TRBV25-1 and TRBJ1-1; the match to TRBD1 covers 7 bases. CDR1 is MGHDK and CDR2 is SYGVNS in the germline V gene. The junction had 8 bases not matched to a gene; V was cut back by 5 bases and J by 5 bases. The CDR3 has 14 residues. CDR3: CASSNQGGRTEAFF. CDR3 sequence (DNA): TGTGCCAGCAGTAACCAGGGGGGCAGGACTGAAGCTTTCTTT.

CDR3 sequence reads: CASTERVGTDTQYF. The CDR3 nucleotides are TGTGCCAGTACTGAGCGGGTCGGCACAGATACGCAGTATTTT. The chain is built from TRBV19 and TRBJ2-3; TRBD2 is a possible D gene (6 bases). CDR3 size: 14 residues. Trimming pared 7 bases from V and 1 base from J, leaving 12 bases between. Germline loops: CDR1 LNHDA, CDR2 SQIVND (reference sequence). Full variable domain (missing parts from reference TRBV19 and TRBJ2-3): DGGITQSPKYLFRKEGQNVTLSCEQNLNHDAMYWYRQDPGQGLRLIYYSQIVNDFQKGDIAEGYSVSREKKESFPLTVTSAQKNPTAFYLCASTERVGTDTQYFGPGTRLTVL.

This clone was detected a few times. This chain connects TRBV5-1 to TRBJ2-3; TRBD2 might be the D (5 bases). The CDR3 is 13 amino acids. Trimming took 4 bases from V and 0 from J, leaving 6 bases between them. Germline CDR1 is SGHRS and CDR2 is YFSETQ. CDR3 sequence reads: CASSEGSTDTQYF. CDR3 nucleotides: TGCGCCAGCAGCGAGGGAAGCACAGATACGCAGTATTTT. The full variable domain, with the rest looked up from reference TRBV5-1 and TRBJ2-3, is KAGVTQTPRYLIKTRGQQVTLSCSPISGHRSVSWYQQTPGQGLQFLFEYFSETQRNKGNFPGRFSGRQFSNSRSEMNVSTLELGDSALYLCASSEGSTDTQYFGPGTRLTVL.

Of note for this clone: The sample has other DNA sequences that encode this CDR3 too. The rearrangement links TRBV5-4 to TRBJ1-3; the D gene is possibly TRBD1 (6 bases). Trimming shortened V by 0 bases and J by 4 bases, and 14 bases separated the two germline ends. The CDR3 extends over 16 amino acids. CDR1 is SGHNT and CDR2 is YYREEE in the germline V gene (reference sequence). CDR3 in amino acids: CASSLEVRDTGNTIYF. CDR3 nucleotides: TGTGCCAGCAGCTTGGAGGTACGGGACACGGGAAACACCATATATTTT.

Worth noting for this clone: Different DNA sequences within this sample yield the same CDR3. CDR3: CASSLVGQGSGEQFF. The CDR3 DNA is TGTGCCAGCAGCTTGGTGGGACAGGGTTCTGGTGAGCAGTTCTTC. V usage is TRBV5-4 and J usage is TRBJ2-1; TRBD1 aligns across 9 bases. The J segment lost 9 bases and the V segment lost 0 bases, leaving 7 bases of the junction unmatched. CDR3 length: 15 residues. The germline CDR1 and CDR2 sequences are SGHNT and YYREEE (reference sequence).

The chain uses TRBV18 and TRBJ2-5; 9 nucleotides align to TRBD1. The J call may be wrong; the DNA end is better matched by TRBJ2-7. This CDR3 region has 14 residues. The germline V gene has CDR1 KGHSH and CDR2 LQKENI. CDR3 nucleotide sequence: TGTGCCAGCTCATCCGGGACAGGGAACTACGAGCAGTACTTC. Translating it yields CASSSGTGNYEQYF.

The chain recombines TRBV18 with TRBJ2-7; 8 bases line up with TRBD2. The V and J ends lost 3 bases and 4 bases, in that order; junction bases with no gene match: 11. The V gene's germline CDR1 is KGHSH and CDR2 LQKENI. The CDR3 loop spans 16 amino acids. CDR3 DNA sequence: TGTGCCAGCTCACCCACGGGAGGGGGTTTGTTTTACGAGCAGTACTTC. Its translation: CASSPTGGGLFYEQYF.

As to this clone: An end of the junction differs from the germline gene, which may be a read error. The chain combines TRBV7-7 with TRBJ2-3, with 11 nucleotides matching TRBD2. Germline CDR1 and CDR2: SSHAT and FNYEAQ (reference sequence). This CDR3 has 15 residues. The CDR3 coding sequence is TGTGCTAGCAGCTTAGCGGGGGGGCCTTCAGATACGCAGTATTTT. Translating it yields CASSLAGGPSDTQYF.

The chain combines TRBV2 with TRBJ2-5, with TRBD2 matching 10 bases. The CDR3 runs to 15 residues. The trim removed 1 base at V and 5 bases at J, leaving 4 bases unmatched. CDR1 is SNHLY, CDR2 FYNNEI, per germline. CDR3 coding DNA: TGTGCCAGCAGTGAAGAACTAGCGGGGTACGAGACCCAGTACTTC. Its protein is CASSEELAGYETQYF.

This clone was seen more than once but under ten times. This sequence joins TRBV5-1 and TRBJ2-7; 10 bases are shared with TRBD1. The CDR3 sequence is 14 residues long. Germline loops: CDR1 SGHRS, CDR2 YFSETQ. The ends lost 4 bases at V and 5 bases at J; junction bases unmatched: 6. Here the CDR3 reads CASSTGTGDNEQYF. CDR3 nucleotide sequence: TGCGCCAGCAGCACCGGGACAGGGGATAACGAGCAGTACTTC.

This chain uses TRBV19 with TRBJ2-1; 7 nucleotides line up with TRBD2. Germline CDR1 LNHDA, CDR2 SQIVND (reference sequence). Trimming at V came to 2 bases and at J to 15 bases, leaving 10 bases not matched to a gene. The CDR3 runs to 13 residues. The CDR3 DNA is TGTGCCAGTAGTATATGGGGAGGGGACTCCCGGTTCTTC. Translation gives CASSIWGGDSRFF. Based on the CDR3 plus reference TRBV19 and TRBJ2-1, the full variable domain is DGGITQSPKYLFRKEGQNVTLSCEQNLNHDAMYWYRQDPGQGLRLIYYSQIVNDFQKGDIAEGYSVSREKKESFPLTVTSAQKNPTAFYLCASSIWGGDSRFFGPGTRLTVL.

The V and J genes are TRBV25-1 and TRBJ2-3, with TRBD1 matching over 8 bases. This CDR3 has 14 residues. V lost 5 bases and J lost 2; bases outside the gene matches: 3. Germline V gives CDR1 MGHDK, CDR2 SYGVNS. As DNA, the CDR3 is TGTGCCAGCAGTCGGGGACAGGCCACAGATACGCAGTATTTT. It codes for CASSRGQATDTQYF.

In its sample, this clone was seen once. The J gene is TRBJ2-3, the V gene TRBV9; weak D call: TRBD2 (6 bases). The CDR3 totals 17 residues. The V end lost 0 bases, the J end lost 6 bases, and 20 bases lay between the germline ends. Germline loops: CDR1 SGDLS, CDR2 YYNGEE. The CDR3 region is CASSVEVGGYPGDTQYF. As DNA, the CDR3 is TGTGCCAGCAGCGTAGAGGTGGGAGGCTACCCGGGGGATACGCAGTATTTT.

This chain uses TRBV7-9 with TRBJ1-2; TRBD1 is a possible D gene (5 bases). There are 14 residues in the CDR3. V dropped 0 bases and J dropped 4 bases, with 9 bases sitting between them. Germline-derived CDR1 and CDR2 are SEHNR and FQNEAQ (reference sequence). CDR3 sequence reads: CASSLAQVRYGYTF. The CDR3 nucleotides read TGTGCCAGCAGCTTAGCACAGGTCCGCTATGGCTACACCTTC.

This chain uses TRBV5-4 with TRBJ1-4; D not resolved. Germline V lookup: CDR1 SGHNT, CDR2 YYREEE (reference sequence). V lost 4 bases and J lost 7, with 20 bases in between. This CDR3 is built from 16 residues. The chain's CDR3 is CASSPPPSGGVEKLFF. DNA of the CDR3: TGTGCCAGCAGCCCCCCCCCTTCCGGTGGTGTTGAAAAACTGTTTTTT.